The present T cell receptor beta chain was sequenced within a study of blood T cells in healthy people across ages. Of note for this clonotype: Its antigen is not known.

Trimming left V 0 bases short and J 7 bases short, with 15 bases between. Looked up from germline, CDR1 is DFQATT and CDR2 is SNEGSKA (reference sequence). The CDR3 consists of 14 residues. Overall study results and limits: Higher naive T cell percentage went strongly together with higher TCR beta diversity. Older individuals had lower TCR beta diversity per million T cells (the decline was roughly linear).

The authors ran a second PCR of about 6 to 11 cycles using a sample-barcoded 5' primer and a J-beta primer mix. TCRdb re-derived calls from the 5' RACE reads in MiXCR, one entry per CDR3 protein. The table shows around 1,100,000 distinct CDR3 sequences, with 35% to 45% occurring only once. The chain has TRBV20-1 and TRBJ1-1; a possible D gene is TRBD1 (5 bases). The sequenced sample was blood. This clonotype was sampled from a man aged 18 to 30 in good health. As DNA, the CDR3 is TGCAGTGCTAGAGAACGTCACAAGGGGCGTGAAGCTTTCTTT. It specifies CSARERHKGREAFF.